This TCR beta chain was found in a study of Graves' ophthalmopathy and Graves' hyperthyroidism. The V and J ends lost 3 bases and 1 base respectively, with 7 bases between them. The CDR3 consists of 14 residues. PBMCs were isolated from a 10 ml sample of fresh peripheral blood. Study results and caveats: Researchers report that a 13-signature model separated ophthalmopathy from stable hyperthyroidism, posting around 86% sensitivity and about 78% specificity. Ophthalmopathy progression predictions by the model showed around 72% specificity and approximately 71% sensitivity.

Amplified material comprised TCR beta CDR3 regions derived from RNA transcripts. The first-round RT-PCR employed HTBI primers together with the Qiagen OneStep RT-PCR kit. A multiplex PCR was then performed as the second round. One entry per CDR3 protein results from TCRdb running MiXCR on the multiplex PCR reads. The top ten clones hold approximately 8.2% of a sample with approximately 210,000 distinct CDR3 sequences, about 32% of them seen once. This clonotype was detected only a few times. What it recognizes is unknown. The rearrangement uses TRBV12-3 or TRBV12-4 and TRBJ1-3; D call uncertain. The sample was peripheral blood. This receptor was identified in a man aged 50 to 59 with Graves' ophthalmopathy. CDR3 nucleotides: TGTGCCAGCAGTTTTCAGGCGTCTGGAAACACCATATATTTT. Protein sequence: CASSFQASGNTIYF.